This is a list of T cell receptor beta chains from one sample in a study of a mutant IDH1 vaccine in newly diagnosed glioma. Sequencing was performed with immunoSEQ multiplex PCR; in TCRdb, only in-frame clones are kept and a portion is missing. The sample carries approximately 64,000 clones, roughly 83% recorded once. These receptors lack a known antigen. The sample in question was PBMCs, obtained from a glioma patient whose treatment included an IDH1 peptide vaccine. Receptors originate from a woman aged 50 to 65 with glioma. Each CDR3 is given with its conserved first and last residue. A D gene is named only where the DNA matches it firmly. Only some rows state a clone size, as once, few, many or a class for expanded clones.

v_gene,d_gene,abundance,len,j_gene,CDR3aa,CDR3nt
TRBV2,TRBD1,once,14,TRBJ2-7,CASIIGTGSYEQYF,TGTGCCAGCATCATCGGGACAGGGAGTTACGAGCAGTACTTC
TRBV27,NA,few,14,TRBJ1-2,CASSSTIPTYGYTF,TGTGCCAGCAGTTCTACGATCCCAACCTATGGCTACACCTTC
TRBV7-2,NA,NA,15,TRBJ1-2,CASSLGGSTKGGYTF,TGTGCCAGCAGCTTAGGAGGCTCAACGAAGGGTGGCTACACCTTC
TRBV7-8,NA,NA,16,TRBJ2-7,CASSLLPAGGNYEQYF,TGTGCCAGCAGCTTACTTCCCGCCGGAGGGAACTACGAGCAGTACTTC
TRBV2,TRBD2,NA,20,TRBJ2-3,CASSKLGSMVIAGRTDTQYF,TGTGCCAGCAGCAAATTAGGAAGCATGGTGATAGCGGGGCGCACAGATACGCAGTATTTT
TRBV7-9,NA,NA,14,TRBJ1-5,CASSLVGINQPQHF,TGTGCCAGCAGCTTGGTGGGGATCAATCAGCCCCAGCATTTT
TRBV9,NA,NA,16,TRBJ1-5,CASSPPPGGPNQPQHF,TGTGCCAGCAGCCCCCCCCCGGGGGGGCCCAATCAGCCCCAGCATTTT
TRBV10-3,TRBD1,NA,14,TRBJ1-5,CAISQGQVNQPQHF,TGTGCCATCAGCCAAGGACAGGTCAATCAGCCCCAGCATTTT
TRBV19,NA,NA,13,TRBJ1-5,CASKGIVNQPQHF,TGTGCCAGTAAAGGTATAGTGAATCAGCCCCAGCATTTT
TRBV2,NA,NA,17,TRBJ1-5,CASSATGSQWSNQPQHF,TGTGCCAGCAGTGCCACAGGTTCTCAATGGAGCAATCAGCCCCAGCATTTT
TRBV7-9,NA,NA,14,TRBJ2-6,CASIHVVGANVLTF,TGTGCCAGCATCCATGTGGTTGGGGCCAACGTCCTGACTTTC
TRBV7-2,NA,NA,15,TRBJ1-5,CASSLVTDRNQPQHF,TGTGCCAGCAGCTTAGTCACGGACCGCAATCAGCCCCAGCATTTT
TRBV6-5,TRBD1,NA,15,TRBJ1-2,CASSYSTGGGDGYTF,TGTGCCAGCAGTTACTCGACAGGGGGCGGGGATGGCTACACCTTC